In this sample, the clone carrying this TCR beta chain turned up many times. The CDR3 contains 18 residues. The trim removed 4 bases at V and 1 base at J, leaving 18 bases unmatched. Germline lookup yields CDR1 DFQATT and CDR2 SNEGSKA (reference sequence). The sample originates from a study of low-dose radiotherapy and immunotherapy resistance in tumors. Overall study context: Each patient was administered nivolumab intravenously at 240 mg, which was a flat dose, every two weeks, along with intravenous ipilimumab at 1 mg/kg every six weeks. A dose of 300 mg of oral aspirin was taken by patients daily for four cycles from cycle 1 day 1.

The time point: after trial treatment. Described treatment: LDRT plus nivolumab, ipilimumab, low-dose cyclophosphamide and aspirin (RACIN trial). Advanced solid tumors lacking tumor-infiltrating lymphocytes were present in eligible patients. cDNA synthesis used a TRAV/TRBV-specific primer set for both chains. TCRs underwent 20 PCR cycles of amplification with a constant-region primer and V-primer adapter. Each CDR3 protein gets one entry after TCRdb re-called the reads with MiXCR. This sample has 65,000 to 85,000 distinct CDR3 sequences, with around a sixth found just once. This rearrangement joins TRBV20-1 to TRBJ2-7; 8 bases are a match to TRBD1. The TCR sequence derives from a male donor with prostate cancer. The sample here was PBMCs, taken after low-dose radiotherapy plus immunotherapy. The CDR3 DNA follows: TGCAGTGCTACGGCCACGGGACAGGTCCCTCCAGGGTCCTACGAGCAGTACTTC. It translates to CSATATGQVPPGSYEQYF.